The source of this TCR beta chain is a study of blood T cell repertoires in COVID-19. For the study at large: Italy, Spain and the United States were the sources of the convalescent and acute COVID-19 samples. Sample material is recorded as cDNA or gDNA derived from T cells, B-cell-depleted T cells, or PBMCs.

Per the authors' pipeline: How many nucleated cells were present was estimated from reference gene primer amplification. Measured with immunoSEQ multiplex PCR; TCRdb has only the in-frame clones, and not every one. V, J and clone size are taken as reported in that table, and D and trimming were inferred from the DNA itself. The sample yields about 170,000 clones, 83% seen once. The CDR3 is 17 amino acids. Looked up from germline, CDR1 is KGHDR and CDR2 is SFDVKD. Trimming took off 4 bases at V and 2 bases at J, with 19 bases between the two ends. Specimen: peripheral blood. The source of this sequence is an elderly woman with acute or convalescent COVID-19. The chain has TRBV24-1 and TRBJ1-2; perhaps TRBD1 as D (6 bases). CDR3 bases: TGTGCCACCAGTGACCTCGCTTCCCGACAGGCCAACTATGGCTACACCTTC. This translates into CATSDLASRQANYGYTF.